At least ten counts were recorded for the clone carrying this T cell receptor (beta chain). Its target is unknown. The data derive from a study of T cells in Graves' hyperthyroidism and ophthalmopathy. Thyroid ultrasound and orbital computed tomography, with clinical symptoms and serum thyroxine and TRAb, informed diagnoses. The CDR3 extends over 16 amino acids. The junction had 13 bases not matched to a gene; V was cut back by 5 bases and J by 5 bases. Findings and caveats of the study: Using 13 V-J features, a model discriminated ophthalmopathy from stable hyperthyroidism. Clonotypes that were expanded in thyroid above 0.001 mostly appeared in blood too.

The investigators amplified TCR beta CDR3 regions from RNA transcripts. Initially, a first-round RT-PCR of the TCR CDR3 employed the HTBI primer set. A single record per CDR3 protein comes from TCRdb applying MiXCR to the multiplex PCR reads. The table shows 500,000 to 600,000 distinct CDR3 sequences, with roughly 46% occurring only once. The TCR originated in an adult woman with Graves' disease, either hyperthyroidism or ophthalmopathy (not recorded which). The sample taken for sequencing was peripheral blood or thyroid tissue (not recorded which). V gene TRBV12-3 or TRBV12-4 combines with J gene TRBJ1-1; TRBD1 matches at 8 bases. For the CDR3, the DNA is TGTGCCAGCAGTACGGATGCAGGGGGCAGGGGAACTGAAGCTTTCTTT. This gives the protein CASSTDAGGRGTEAFF.